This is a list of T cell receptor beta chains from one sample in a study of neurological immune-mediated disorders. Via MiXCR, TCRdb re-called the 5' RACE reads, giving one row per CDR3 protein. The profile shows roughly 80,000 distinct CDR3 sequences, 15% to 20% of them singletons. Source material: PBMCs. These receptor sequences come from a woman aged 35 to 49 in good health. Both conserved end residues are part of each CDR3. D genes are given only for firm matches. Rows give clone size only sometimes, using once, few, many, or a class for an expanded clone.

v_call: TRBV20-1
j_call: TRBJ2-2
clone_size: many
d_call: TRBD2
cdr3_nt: TGCAGTGCTAGATCGGGGGGGCCTCAGACCGGGGAGCTGTTTTTT
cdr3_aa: CSARSGGPQTGELFF

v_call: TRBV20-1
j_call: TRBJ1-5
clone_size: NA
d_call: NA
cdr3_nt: TGCAGTGCTTCGGGGGACACCCCCGATGGGGGCAATCAGCCCCAGCATTTT
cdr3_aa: CSASGDTPDGGNQPQHF

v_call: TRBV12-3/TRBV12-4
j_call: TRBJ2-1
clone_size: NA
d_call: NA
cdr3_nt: TGTGCCAGCAGTTTATCTGGTGGCAATGAGCAGTTCTTC
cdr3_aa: CASSLSGGNEQFF

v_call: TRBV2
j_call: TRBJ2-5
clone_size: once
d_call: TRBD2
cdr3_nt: TGTGCCAGCAGTGAAGCGCCCGGGGGAGGGGCCCAGTACTTC
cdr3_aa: CASSEAPGGGAQYF

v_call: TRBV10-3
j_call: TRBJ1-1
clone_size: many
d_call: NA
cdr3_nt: TGTGCCATCCGGCCGGGTGTGAACACTGAAGCTTTCTTT
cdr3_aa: CAIRPGVNTEAFF

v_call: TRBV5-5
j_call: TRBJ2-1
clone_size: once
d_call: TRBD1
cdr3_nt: TGTGCCAGCAGCTTGGCCCTGGGACAGGCTTACAATGAGCAGTTCTTC
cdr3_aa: CASSLALGQAYNEQFF

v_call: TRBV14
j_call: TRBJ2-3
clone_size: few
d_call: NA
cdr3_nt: TGTGCCAGCAGCCAAGACCCAGGGGCAGATACGCAGTATTTT
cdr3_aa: CASSQDPGADTQYF

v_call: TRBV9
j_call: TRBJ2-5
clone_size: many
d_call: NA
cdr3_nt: TGTGCCAGCGAGGACAGAGCAGAGGGGGAGACCCAGTACTTC
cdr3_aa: CASEDRAEGETQYF

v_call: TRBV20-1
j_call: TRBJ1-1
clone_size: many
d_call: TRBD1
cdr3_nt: TGCAGTGCTGTACAGGGGGGTGAAGCTTTCTTT
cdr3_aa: CSAVQGGEAFF

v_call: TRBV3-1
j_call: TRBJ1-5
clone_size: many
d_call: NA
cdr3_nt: TGTGCCAGCAGCCAAGTCCGCAATCAGCCCCAGCATTTT
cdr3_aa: CASSQVRNQPQHF

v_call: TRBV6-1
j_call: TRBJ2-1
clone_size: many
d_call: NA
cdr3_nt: TGTGCCAGCGTGAGGGGGGCAAACTACAATGAGCAGTTCTTC
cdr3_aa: CASVRGANYNEQFF

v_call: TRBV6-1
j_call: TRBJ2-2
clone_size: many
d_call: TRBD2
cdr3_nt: TGTGCCAGCAGGAAAAGTAGCGGGGGGGCAAGCGGGGAGCTGTTTTTT
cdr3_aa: CASRKSSGGASGELFF

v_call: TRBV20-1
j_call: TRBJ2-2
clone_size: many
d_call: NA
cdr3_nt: TGCAGTGCTAGAGATTTTAGGGTTACCGGGGAGCTGTTTTTT
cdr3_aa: CSARDFRVTGELFF

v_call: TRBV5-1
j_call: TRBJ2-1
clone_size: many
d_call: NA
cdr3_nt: TGCGCCAGCGGCCGGGACAATGAATACAATGAGCAGTTCTTC
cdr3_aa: CASGRDNEYNEQFF

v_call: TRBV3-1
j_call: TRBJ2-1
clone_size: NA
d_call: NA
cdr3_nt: TGTGCCAGCAGCCAAGATGCCAGGGAATACAATGAGCAGTTCTTC
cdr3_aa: CASSQDAREYNEQFF

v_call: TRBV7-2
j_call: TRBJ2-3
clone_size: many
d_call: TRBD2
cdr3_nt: TGTGCCAGCAGCCCGGGAGGAAGCGGGGGGGTGGCAGATACGCAGTATTTT
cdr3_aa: CASSPGGSGGVADTQYF

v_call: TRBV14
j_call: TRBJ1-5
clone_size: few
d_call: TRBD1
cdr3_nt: TGTGCCAGCAGCCAAGAATTCCCCTCGGGCGGACAGGGGGGCGATCAGCCCCAGCATTTT
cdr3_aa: CASSQEFPSGGQGGDQPQHF

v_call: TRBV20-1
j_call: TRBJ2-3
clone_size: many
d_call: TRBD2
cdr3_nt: TGCAGTGCTCTCAATAGCGGGGGGGCCGCAGATACGCAGTATTTT
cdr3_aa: CSALNSGGAADTQYF

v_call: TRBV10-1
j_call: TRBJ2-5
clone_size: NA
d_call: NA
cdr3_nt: TGCGCCAGCAGTGAGTCATCTGAAGAGACCCAGTACTTC
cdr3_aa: CASSESSEETQYF

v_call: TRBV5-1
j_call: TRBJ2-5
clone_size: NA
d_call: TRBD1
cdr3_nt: TGCGCCAGCAGCCCGGACAGGGGGATGGAGACCCAGTACTTC
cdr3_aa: CASSPDRGMETQYF

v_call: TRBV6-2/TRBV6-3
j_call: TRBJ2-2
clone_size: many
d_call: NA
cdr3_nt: TGTGCCAGCAGCCGTGGCGGCAGATCCCCCCCCGGGGAGCTGTTTTTT
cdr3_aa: CASSRGGRSPPGELFF

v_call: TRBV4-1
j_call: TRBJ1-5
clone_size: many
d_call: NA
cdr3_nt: TGCGCCAGCAGCCAATCTCCGGGACTGAGGAGCAATCAGCCCCAGCATTTT
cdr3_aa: CASSQSPGLRSNQPQHF

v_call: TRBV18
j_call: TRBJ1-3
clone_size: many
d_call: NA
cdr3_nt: TGTGCCAGCTCACCACCAAATGGAAACACCATATATTTT
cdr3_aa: CASSPPNGNTIYF

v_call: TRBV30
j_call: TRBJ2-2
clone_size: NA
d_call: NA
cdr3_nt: TGTGCCTGGAGTTGGGGCGGGGAGCTGTTTTTT
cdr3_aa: CAWSWGGELFF

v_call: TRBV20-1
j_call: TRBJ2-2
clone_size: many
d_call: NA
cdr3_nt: TGCAGTGCTAGGGGGGGGGGGCGGCGTCACGGGGAGCTGTTTTTT
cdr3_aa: CSARGGGRRHGELFF

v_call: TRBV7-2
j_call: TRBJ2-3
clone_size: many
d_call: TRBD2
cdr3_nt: TGTGCCAGCAGCTCCTATTCATTCCGGGGGGGCACAGATACGCAGTATTTT
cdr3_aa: CASSSYSFRGGTDTQYF

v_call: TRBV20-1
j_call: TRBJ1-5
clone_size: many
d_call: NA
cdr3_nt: TGCAGTGCTAACCCATCAGGGGTGGGGGATCAGCCCCAGCATTTT
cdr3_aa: CSANPSGVGDQPQHF

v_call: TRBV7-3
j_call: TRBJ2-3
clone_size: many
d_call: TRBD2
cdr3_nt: TGTGCCAGCAGCTCGAAGGTGGGGGGGATAGATACGCAGTATTTT
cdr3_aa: CASSSKVGGIDTQYF

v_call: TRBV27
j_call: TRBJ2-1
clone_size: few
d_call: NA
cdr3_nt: TGTGCCAGCAGTTTAATGCCTCAGACATCCAATGAGCAGTTCTTC
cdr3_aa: CASSLMPQTSNEQFF

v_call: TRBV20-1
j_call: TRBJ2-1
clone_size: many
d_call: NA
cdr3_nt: TGCGGCGGCTTAAGTAGGGATGAGCAGTTCTTC
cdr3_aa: CGGLSRDEQFF

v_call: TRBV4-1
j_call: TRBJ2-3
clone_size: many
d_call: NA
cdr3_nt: TGCGCCAGCAGCCAAGGGGACGACCCCACTACGCAGTATTTT
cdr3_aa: CASSQGDDPTTQYF

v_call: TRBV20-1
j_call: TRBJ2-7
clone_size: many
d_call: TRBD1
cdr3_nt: TGCAGTGCTAGAGGGGACAGCCCGTCGGTCAGAGAGGAGCAGTACTTC
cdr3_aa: CSARGDSPSVREEQYF

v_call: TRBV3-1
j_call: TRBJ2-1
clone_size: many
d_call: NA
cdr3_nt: TGTGCCAGCAGCCCTAAGTTCGGGGGAGAAAATGAGCAGTTCTTC
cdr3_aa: CASSPKFGGENEQFF